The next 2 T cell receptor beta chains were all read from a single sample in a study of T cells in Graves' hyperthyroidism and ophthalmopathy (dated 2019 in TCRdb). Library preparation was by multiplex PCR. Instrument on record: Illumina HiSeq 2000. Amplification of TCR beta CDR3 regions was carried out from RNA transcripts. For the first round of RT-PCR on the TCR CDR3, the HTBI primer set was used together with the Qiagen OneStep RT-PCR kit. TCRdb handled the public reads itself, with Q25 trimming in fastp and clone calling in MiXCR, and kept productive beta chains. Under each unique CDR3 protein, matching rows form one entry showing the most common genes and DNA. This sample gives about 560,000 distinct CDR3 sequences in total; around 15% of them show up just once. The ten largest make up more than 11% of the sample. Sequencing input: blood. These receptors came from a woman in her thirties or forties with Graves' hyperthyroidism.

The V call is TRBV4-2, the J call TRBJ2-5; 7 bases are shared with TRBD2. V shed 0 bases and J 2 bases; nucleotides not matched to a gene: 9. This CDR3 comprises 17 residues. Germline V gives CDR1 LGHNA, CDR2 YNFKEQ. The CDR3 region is CASSQETGASGQETQYF. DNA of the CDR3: TGTGCCAGCAGCCAAGAGACCGGGGCTAGCGGACAAGAGACCCAGTACTTC.

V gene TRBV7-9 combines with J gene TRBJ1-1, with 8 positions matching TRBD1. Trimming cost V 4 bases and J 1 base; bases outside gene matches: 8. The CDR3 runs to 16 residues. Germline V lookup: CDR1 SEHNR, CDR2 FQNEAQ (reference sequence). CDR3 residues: CASSSWTGTENTEAFF. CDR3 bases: TGTGCCAGCAGCTCCTGGACAGGGACGGAGAACACTGAAGCTTTCTTT.